The 6 T cell receptor beta chains below come from one sample, sequenced in a study of radiotherapy plus CTLA-4 blockade in lung cancer. Repertoires were generated with immunoSEQ multiplex PCR, while TCRdb's copy carries only in-frame clones and drops some. The repertoire has over 75,000 clones, around 82% of them found once; the top ten carry 0.65% to 0.9%. Source: peripheral blood, taken from a patient treated with radiotherapy plus ipilimumab. The source of these receptors is a human donor with non-small cell lung cancer who had stable disease on radiotherapy plus ipilimumab.

The chain couples TRBV28 to TRBJ1-1, with TRBD1 matching 9 bases. The CDR3 is 15 amino acids. CDR1 MDHEN and CDR2 SYDVKM come from the germline V gene. V shed 7 bases and J 4 bases; nucleotides not matched to a gene: 10. CDR3 amino acids: CASNTGGRGSTEAFF. DNA for the CDR3: TGTGCCAGCAATACAGGGGGCAGGGGTAGCACTGAAGCTTTCTTT.

The V and J genes are TRBV28 and TRBJ2-1, with 9 bases lining up with TRBD2. Germline V gene lookup returns CDR1 MDHEN and CDR2 SYDVKM. The CDR3 contains 15 residues. V dropped 7 bases and J dropped 8; count of bases not matched to a gene: 12. CDR3 bases: TGTGCCAGCACCCCCCCTAGCGGGATACGCGATGAGCAGTTCTTC. Translation: CASTPPSGIRDEQFF. Supplemented by reference TRBV28 and TRBJ2-1, the full variable domain reads DVKVTQSSRYLVKRTGEKVFLECVQDMDHENMFWYRQDPGLGLRLIYFSYDVKMKEKGDIPEGYSVSREKKERFSLILESASTNQTSMYLCASTPPSGIRDEQFFGPGTRLTVL.

V and J are TRBV4-1 and TRBJ2-1; 8 bases match TRBD2. J was trimmed by 0 bases and V by 4 bases; bases with no gene match: 5. This CDR3 has 16 amino acids. Per the germline V gene, CDR1 is MGHRA and CDR2 is YSYEKL. The CDR3 DNA reads as TGCGCCAGCAGCCCACACAGCGGGAGCTCCTACAATGAGCAGTTCTTC. Protein: CASSPHSGSSYNEQFF.

This clone showed up just once. This chain joins TRBV12-2 and TRBJ2-7; the table's D call TRBD1 went unverified against the DNA. TRBV12-2 is noted as a pseudogene. The CDR3 consists of 20 residues. In nucleotides, the CDR3 is TGTGCAAGTCGCTTAGAGGGTTGGGACAGGGGGCTAGCGGTTTCCTACGAGCAGTACTTC. Protein product: CASRLEGWDRGLAVSYEQYF.

The chain uses TRBV28 and TRBJ2-7; D remains ambiguous. Trimming left V 4 bases short and J 6 bases short, with 7 bases between. Looked up from germline, CDR1 is MDHEN and CDR2 is SYDVKM. This CDR3 is built from 11 residues. CDR3 amino acids: CASSSDREQYF. CDR3 sequence (DNA): TGTGCCAGCAGTTCAGACCGCGAGCAGTACTTC.

The chain couples TRBV6-5 to TRBJ1-1, with D perhaps matching TRBD1 (6 bases). This CDR3 is 14 amino acids long. CDR1 is MNHEY, CDR2 SVGAGI, per germline. Between the trimmed V and J ends, which lost 7 bases and 0 bases, there was a span of 12 bases. As DNA, the CDR3 is TGTGCCAGCACAGGACAGTCCATGAACACTGAAGCTTTCTTT. It is translated as CASTGQSMNTEAFF.